This T cell receptor (beta chain) is from a study of molecular identifiers for immune sequencing clone quantification. Sorted naive CD8 T cells were those defined as CD8+CD4-CCR7+CD45RA+. TCRdb ran MiXCR on the PCR reads and lists one entry per CDR3 protein. The sample has more than 550,000 distinct CDR3 sequences, over 25% seen once. As regards this clonotype: One base away lies a much larger clone, so this may be a sequencing read error.

CDR1 and CDR2 (germline): MNHEY, SVGAGI. Trimming removed 2 bases at V and 1 base at J, with 6 bases between. There are 13 residues in the CDR3. This sequence was found in a human donor in good health. Some libraries in this study had Jurkat cell RNA spiked in. Sequencing used naive CD8+ T cells from blood, with Jurkat cell RNA spiked in. Subset specified: FACS-sorted CD8+CD4-CCR7+CD45RA+ naive T cells. The rearrangement uses TRBV6-5 and TRBJ2-7; D not resolved. CDR3 sequence reads: CASSYTRSYEQYF. Here the CDR3 DNA reads TGTGCCAGCAGTTACACCCGGTCCTACGAGCAGTACTTC.